The 2 T cell receptor beta chains below were found in one sample sequenced in a study of T cells after yellow fever vaccination. Each CDR3 protein is one row after TCRdb ran MiXCR on the 5' RACE reads. The repertoire includes about 13,000 distinct CDR3 sequences, 4.5% to 6% of them detected once, and 51% sits in the top ten. The specimen comprised PBMCs, either bulk or a sorted T-cell subset (CD4+, CD8+, memory, or dextramer-sorted; not recorded which), sampled 45 days after the yellow fever booster vaccination. All receptors derive from a man younger than 40 who received the YFV17D yellow fever vaccine.

This clonotype was seen ten or more times. The V gene is TRBV7-9, the J gene TRBJ2-5; 11 positions match TRBD1. The V and J ends lost 3 bases and 2 bases, in that order; junction bases with no gene match: 5. The CDR3 consists of 16 residues. The germline gives CDR1 SEHNR, CDR2 FQNEAQ (reference sequence). The CDR3 DNA reads TGTGCCAGCAGCTTCGCGGGACAGGGGGGTCAAGAGACCCAGTACTTC. Its translation is CASSFAGQGGQETQYF.

This clonotype was seen ten or more times. This sequence joins TRBV18 and TRBJ2-2; 12 bases fit TRBD2. Per germline, CDR1 KGHSH and CDR2 LQKENI. This CDR3 spans 18 amino acids. Trimming at V came to 5 bases and at J to 4 bases, leaving 11 bases not matched to a gene. CDR3 in amino acids: CASSESSLAGGFTGELFF. CDR3 DNA sequence: TGTGCCAGCTCAGAATCTTCACTAGCGGGAGGATTCACCGGGGAGCTGTTTTTT.